There are a few counts of the clone carrying this T cell receptor (beta chain). No antigen is known for it. One entry per CDR3 protein, called by TCRdb with MiXCR from the RT-PCR reads. The sample lists around 480,000 distinct CDR3 sequences; approximately 11% were seen once. The CDR3 runs to 14 residues. V dropped 4 bases and J dropped 4; count of bases not matched to a gene: 3. From germline, CDR1 is LGHDT and CDR2 YNNKEL (reference sequence). These data originate in a study of response to subunit inactivated influenza vaccine. Study-wide findings and caveats: The study's authors posited that every seasonal influenza vaccination enlists few new T cells.

Material: PBMCs from blood, obtained 40 to 50 days after vaccination. The V call is TRBV3-1, the J call TRBJ2-3, with 9 bases aligning to TRBD2. The TCR sequence derives from a man over 45 who received an inactivated influenza vaccine. The CDR3 spells CASSLASGADTQYF. In DNA form, the CDR3 reads TGTGCCAGCAGCCTGGCTAGCGGGGCAGATACGCAGTATTTT.